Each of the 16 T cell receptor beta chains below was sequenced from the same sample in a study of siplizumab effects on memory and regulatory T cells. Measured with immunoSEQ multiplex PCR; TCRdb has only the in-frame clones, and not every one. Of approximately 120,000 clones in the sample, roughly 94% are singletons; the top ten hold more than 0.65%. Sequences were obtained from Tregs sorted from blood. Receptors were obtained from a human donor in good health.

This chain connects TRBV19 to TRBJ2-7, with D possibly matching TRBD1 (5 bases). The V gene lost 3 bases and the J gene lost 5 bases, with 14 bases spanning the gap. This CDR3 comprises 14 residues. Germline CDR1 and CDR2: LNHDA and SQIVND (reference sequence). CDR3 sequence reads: CASSIYRRHNEQYF. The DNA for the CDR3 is TGTGCCAGTAGTATCTACAGGCGGCACAACGAGCAGTACTTC.

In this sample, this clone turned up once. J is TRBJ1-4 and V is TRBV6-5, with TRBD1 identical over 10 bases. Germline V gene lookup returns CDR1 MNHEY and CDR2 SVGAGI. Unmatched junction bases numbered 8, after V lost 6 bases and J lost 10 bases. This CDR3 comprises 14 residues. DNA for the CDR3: TGTGCCAGCAGCGCCGGGACAGGGGTTGGAAAACTGTTTTTT. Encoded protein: CASSAGTGVGKLFF.

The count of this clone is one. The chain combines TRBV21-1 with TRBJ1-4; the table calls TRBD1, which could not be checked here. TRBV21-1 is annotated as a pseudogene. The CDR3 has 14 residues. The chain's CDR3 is CASTSGTGTKKLFF. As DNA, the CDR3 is TGTGCCAGCACCTCCGGGACAGGGACCAAAAAACTGTTTTTT.

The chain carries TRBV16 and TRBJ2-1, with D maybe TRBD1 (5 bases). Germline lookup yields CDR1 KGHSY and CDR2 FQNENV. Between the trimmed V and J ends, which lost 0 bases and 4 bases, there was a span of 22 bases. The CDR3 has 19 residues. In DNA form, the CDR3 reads TGTGCCAGCAGCCAATCTGGGTCGGCTCATGGGGCCGGGTACAATGAGCAGTTCTTC. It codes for CASSQSGSAHGAGYNEQFF.

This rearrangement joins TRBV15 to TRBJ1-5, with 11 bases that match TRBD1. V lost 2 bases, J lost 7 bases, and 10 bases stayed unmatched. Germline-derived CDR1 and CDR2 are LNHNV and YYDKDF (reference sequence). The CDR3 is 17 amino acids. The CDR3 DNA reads TGTGCCACCAGCAGATATGCCGGGACAGGGGGTGAACAGCCCCAGCATTTT. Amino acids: CATSRYAGTGGEQPQHF.

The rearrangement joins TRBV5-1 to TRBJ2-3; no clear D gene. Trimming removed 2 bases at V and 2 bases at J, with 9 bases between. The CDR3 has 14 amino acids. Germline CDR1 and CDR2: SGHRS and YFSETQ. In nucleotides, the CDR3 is TGCGCCAGCAGCTTACTCAGACCCACAGATACGCAGTATTTT. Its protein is CASSLLRPTDTQYF.

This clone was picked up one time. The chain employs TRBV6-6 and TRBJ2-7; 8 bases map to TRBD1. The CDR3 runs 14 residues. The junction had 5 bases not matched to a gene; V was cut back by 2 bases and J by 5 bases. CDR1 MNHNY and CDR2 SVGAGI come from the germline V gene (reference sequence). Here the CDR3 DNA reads TGTGCCAGCAGTTACCGGACAGGGAGCCACGAGCAGTACTTC. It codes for CASSYRTGSHEQYF.

CDR3 in amino acids: CASSLATGRDQPQHF. CDR3 sequence (DNA): TGTGCCAGCAGCTTAGCGACAGGGAGGGATCAGCCCCAGCATTTT. The chain carries TRBV7-2 and TRBJ1-5, with 7 nucleotides matching TRBD1. This CDR3 region has 15 residues. In germline, CDR1 is SGHTA, CDR2 FQGNSA. The trim removed 0 bases at V and 5 bases at J, leaving 4 bases unmatched.

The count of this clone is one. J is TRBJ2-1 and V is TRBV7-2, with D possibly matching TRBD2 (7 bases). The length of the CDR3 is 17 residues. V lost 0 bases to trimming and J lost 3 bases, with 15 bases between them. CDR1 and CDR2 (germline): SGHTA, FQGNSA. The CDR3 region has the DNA TGTGCCAGCAGCTTAGCGAATCGGGGGGCGCTCTACAATGAGCAGTTCTTC. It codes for CASSLANRGALYNEQFF.

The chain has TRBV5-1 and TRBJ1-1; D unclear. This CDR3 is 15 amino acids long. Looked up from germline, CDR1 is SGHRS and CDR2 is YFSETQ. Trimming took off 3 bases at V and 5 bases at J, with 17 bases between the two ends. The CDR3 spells CASSSVSTSATEAFF. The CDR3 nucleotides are TGCGCCAGCAGCTCCGTCTCGACCAGCGCAACTGAAGCTTTCTTT.

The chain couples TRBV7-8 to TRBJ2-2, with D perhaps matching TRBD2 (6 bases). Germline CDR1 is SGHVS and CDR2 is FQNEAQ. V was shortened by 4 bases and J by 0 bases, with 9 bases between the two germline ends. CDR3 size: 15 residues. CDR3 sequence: CASSSRGANTGELFF. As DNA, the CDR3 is TGTGCCAGCAGCTCTCGCGGGGCGAACACCGGGGAGCTGTTTTTT.

In DNA, the CDR3 is TGCGCCAGCAGTGAGTCGAGGAGAGAGGTGGTCACTGAAGCTTTCTTT. Translation gives CASSESRREVVTEAFF. The V and J genes are TRBV10-1 and TRBJ1-1; D is uncertain. The length of the CDR3 is 16 residues. V was pared by 0 bases and J by 4 bases, with 15 bases between. Germline loops: CDR1 WNHNN, CDR2 SYGVQD (reference sequence).

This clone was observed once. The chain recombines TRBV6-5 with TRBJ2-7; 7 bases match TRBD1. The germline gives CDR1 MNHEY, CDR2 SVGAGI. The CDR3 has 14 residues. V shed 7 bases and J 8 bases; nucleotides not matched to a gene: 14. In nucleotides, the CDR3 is TGTGCCAGCAACTATTCCCCAGACAGGGAGCAGCAGTACTTC. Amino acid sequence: CASNYSPDREQQYF.

The CDR3 coding sequence is TGTGCCAGTAGTGAAGTTAGCACAGATACGCAGTATTTT. Amino acid sequence: CASSEVSTDTQYF. This chain connects TRBV19 to TRBJ2-3; D is uncertain. Germline CDR1 and CDR2: LNHDA and SQIVND (reference sequence). V was pared by 5 bases and J by 0 bases, with 6 bases between. The CDR3 has 13 residues.

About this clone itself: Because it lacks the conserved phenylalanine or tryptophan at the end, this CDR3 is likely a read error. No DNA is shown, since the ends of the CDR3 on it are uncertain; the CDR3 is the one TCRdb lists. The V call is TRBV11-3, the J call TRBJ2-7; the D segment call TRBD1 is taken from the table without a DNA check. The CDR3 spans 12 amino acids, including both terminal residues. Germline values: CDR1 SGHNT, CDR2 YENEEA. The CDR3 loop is CASRQMAIHAII.

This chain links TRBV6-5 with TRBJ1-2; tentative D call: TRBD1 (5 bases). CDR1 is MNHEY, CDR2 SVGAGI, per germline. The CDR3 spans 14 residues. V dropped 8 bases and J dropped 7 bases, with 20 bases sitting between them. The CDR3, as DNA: TGTGCCAGCGGCTTTGGGGGAGGGTTAGGTGGCTACACCTTC. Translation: CASGFGGGLGGYTF.